This TCR beta chain was recovered during a study of T-cell memory formation after mild COVID-19 (dated by TCRdb to the early 2020s). The study in broad terms: TCR sequence clusters from the two donors were largely donor specific. Two young, previously healthy adult volunteers, one female and one male, were included in the cohort. Longitudinal TCRalpha and TCRbeta repertoire sequencing tracked T-cell clones expanding and contracting after mild COVID-19 in two donors. What the work shows at the level of the full study, not this receptor alone: The detection of some responding clones in pre-infection memory suggests that pre-existing cross-reactive memory T cells joined the SARS-CoV-2 response. Contracting CD4+ clones were found mainly in CM and EM memory subsets, while CD8+ clones were enriched in EMRA. Balanced CD4/CD8 phenotypes were observed for clones contracting from day 15 to 85, whereas a bias towards CD4+ was observed for a second wave of clones expanding from day 15 to 37. Only two mild cases were covered by the study, and larger cohorts that include severe cases with pre-infection samples were considered necessary. The second-wave clones that peaked on day 37 were not confirmed to be SARS-CoV-2 specific.

CDR1 and CDR2, looked up from the germline V gene, are SGHAT and FQNNGV. The CDR3 runs 16 residues from the cysteine to the phenylalanine. The DNA shown is the 48-base CDR3, in frame from base 1. At the junction V is shortened by 2 bases and J by 5 bases; bases outside the gene matches: 7. TCRdb shows the sequencer as Illumina NovaSeq 6000. Using 5'RACE with constant-segment primers, TCRalpha and TCRbeta cDNA libraries were constructed, with sample barcodes and unique molecular identifiers added in the process. RNA was extracted from every sample with Trizol reagent. Library amplification was performed in two PCR steps, and a second sample barcode and Illumina TruSeq adapters were introduced in the second step. Sequencing of the libraries was done on an Illumina NovaSeq, producing 2 x 150 bp paired-end reads. The authors' pipeline ran thus. The reads were demultiplexed and collapsed into UMI-guided consensus sequences using migec v1.2.7. With mixcr v2.1.11, UMI consensuses were aligned to TRA and TRB V and J templates and assembled into clonotypes. Clonotypes were classified as expanded or contracted when called significant by both edgeR and NoisET, with noise models trained on biological replicates. For edgeR calls, the cutoffs were a false discovery rate-adjusted p below 0.01 and a log2 fold-change threshold of 1. As an exploratory analysis of dynamics, max-normalized trajectories of the 1000 most abundant clonotypes were examined by PCA with hierarchical clustering. Separately sequenced CD4+ and CD8+ repertoires were used to assign the CD4 or CD8 phenotype of responding clones. TCRdb passed the public sequencing reads through fastp at Q25 and MiXCR, retaining productive beta sequences. Rows are combined by CDR3 protein, so each entry shows the most common genes and DNA. TCRdb assigned the V and J calls; the authors' analysis was not used. Recorded for this sample are around 80,000 distinct CDR3 sequences; around 13% of them occurred a single time. 41% of the sample lies in the top ten.

This clonotype was counted only a few times. The target of this receptor is not known. No base quality values were provided; no much bigger clone lies one nucleotide off. PBMCs were isolated by Ficoll-Paque density gradient centrifugation. Sequenced material: PBMCs or a T cell subset sorted from them (not recorded which). Rearrangement joined TRBV11-2 to TRBJ2-4, with 9 central nucleotides matching TRBD2. The clonotype originates from a young man who had mild COVID-19 (a few samples of this study predate the infection). The sample titles of this study are shuffled in the database, so cell type and time point are left out; the donor was told from shared clones. The DNA sequence reads TGTGCCAGCAGCTTATTCGCGGGGGGGCACGAAAACATTCAGTACTTC. This is translated as CASSLFAGGHENIQYF.